Listed below are T cell receptor beta chains from one sample, sequenced in a study of cytomegalovirus exposure and HLA in healthy donors. TCRdb's copy holds only in-frame clones and misses some; the assay was immunoSEQ multiplex PCR. The sample shows roughly 180,000 clones, about 68% of them seen only once. Sequencing was done on a sample of PBMCs. These receptors all stem from a female donor in good health and CMV-seronegative. Each CDR3 is given with its conserved first and last residue. D genes are given only for firm matches. Size values are once, few and many counts, or a class for expanded clones, and some rows have none.

.	.	TRBJ1-1	TRBV10-1	CASSAGIAAEAFF	TGCGCCAGCAGTGCCGGGATAGCGGCTGAAGCTTTCTTT
TRBD2	.	TRBJ2-3	TRBV6-1	CASQRLAGTTDTQYF	TGTGCCAGCCAGAGACTAGCGGGCACTACAGATACGCAGTATTTT
TRBD1	.	TRBJ2-2	TRBV11-3	CASRGTASNTGELFF	TGTGCCAGCAGAGGGACAGCCTCGAACACCGGGGAGCTGTTTTTT
TRBD1	few	TRBJ2-3	TRBV6-1	CASRTEGGSSTQYF	TGTGCCAGCAGGACAGAAGGGGGCAGCTCGACGCAGTATTTT
.	.	TRBJ1-1	TRBV11-1	CASSPTRSNTEAFF	TGTGCCAGCAGCCCAACCCGGAGCAACACTGAAGCTTTCTTT
.	.	TRBJ1-5	TRBV5-1	CASSPGLTSNQPQHF	TGCGCCAGCAGCCCTGGACTGACCAGCAATCAGCCCCAGCATTTT
.	.	TRBJ2-7	TRBV13	CASSPQDRDYSEQYF	TGTGCCAGCAGCCCCCAGGACAGGGACTATTCCGAGCAGTACTTC
.	few	TRBJ1-4	TRBV7-3	CASSPDGGEKLFF	TGTGCCAGCAGCCCAGACGGGGGTGAAAAACTGTTTTTT
.	.	TRBJ2-7	TRBV7-6	CASSPFGSYEQYF	TGTGCCAGCAGCCCATTTGGGAGCTACGAGCAGTACTTC
.	few	TRBJ2-7	TRBV7-9	CASSSTGDEQYF	TGTGCCAGCAGCTCGACAGGCGACGAGCAGTACTTC
TRBD2	.	TRBJ2-3	TRBV29-1	CSVTSGGPGDTQYF	TGCAGCGTGACTAGCGGGGGGCCGGGAGATACGCAGTATTTT
.	.	TRBJ1-2	TRBV19	CASSILAGGYGYTF	TGTGCCAGTAGTATATTGGCGGGGGGCTATGGCTACACCTTC
.	.	TRBJ2-1	TRBV29-1	CSVEDHQRAYNEQFF	TGCAGCGTTGAAGATCACCAGCGAGCCTACAATGAGCAGTTCTTC
TRBD2	.	TRBJ2-1	TRBV6-4	CASSEFGLAGLEQFF	TGTGCCAGCAGTGAATTTGGTCTAGCGGGACTTGAGCAGTTCTTC
.	.	TRBJ2-7	TRBV7-2	CASSLVTAGATYEQYF	TGTGCCAGCAGCTTAGTCACGGCGGGGGCTACCTACGAGCAGTACTTC
.	few	TRBJ1-5	TRBV19	CASRSQGQSQPQHF	TGTGCCAGTAGATCCCAGGGGCAGAGTCAGCCCCAGCATTTT
TRBD1	.	TRBJ1-1	TRBV6-5	CASNLDRGNTEAFF	TGTGCCAGCAATCTGGACAGGGGAAACACTGAAGCTTTCTTT
.	.	TRBJ1-2	TRBV9	CASRPRGYTF	TGTGCCAGCAGGCCCAGGGGCTACACCTTC
.	once	TRBJ1-6	TRBV5-8	CASSSGTGLHNSPLHF	TGTGCCAGCAGCTCCGGGACGGGACTACATAATTCACCCCTCCACTTT
.	.	TRBJ1-2	TRBV11-1	CASSPGQRNYGYTF	TGTGCCAGCAGCCCTGGTCAGCGGAACTATGGCTACACCTTC
TRBD1	.	TRBJ2-7	TRBV7-2	CASSLDRGVREQYF	TGTGCCAGCAGCTTAGACAGGGGAGTAAGGGAGCAGTACTTC
TRBD1	once	TRBJ1-1	TRBV5-1	CASSLRAGGMNTEAFF	TGCGCCAGCAGCTTGAGAGCAGGGGGCATGAACACTGAAGCTTTCTTT
.	.	TRBJ1-1	TRBV21-1	CASSRKGQGPTNTEAFF	TGTGCCAGCAGCAGGAAGGGGCAGGGGCCTACGAACACTGAAGCTTTCTTT
.	.	TRBJ2-1	TRBV4-1	CASSQAAGYNEQFF	TGCGCCAGCAGCCAAGCGGCGGGGTACAATGAGCAGTTCTTC
TRBD2	.	TRBJ2-3	TRBV27	CASSFVLREAGDTQYF	TGTGCCAGCAGTTTCGTTCTCCGGGAGGCCGGGGATACGCAGTATTTT
.	.	TRBJ2-7	TRBV28	CASRGSRSPYEQYF	TGTGCCAGCCGTGGTTCGAGGTCCCCCTACGAGCAGTACTTC
TRBD1	.	TRBJ1-5	TRBV18	CASSPQGTGAGQPQHF	TGTGCCAGCTCACCACAGGGGACAGGGGCGGGTCAGCCCCAGCATTTT
TRBD2	.	TRBJ2-1	TRBV15	CATSDSGNSYNEQFF	TGTGCCACCAGCGATAGCGGGAACTCCTACAATGAGCAGTTCTTC
TRBD2	.	TRBJ2-5	TRBV4-1	CASSQHKTSGGGETQYF	TGCGCCAGCAGCCAACACAAAACTAGCGGGGGTGGAGAGACCCAGTACTTC
.	.	TRBJ1-3	TRBV6-6	CATAVDISGNTIYF	TGTGCCACCGCGGTGGACATTTCTGGAAACACCATATATTTT
.	.	TRBJ1-4	TRBV23-1	CASSQWKGTNEKLFF	TGCGCCAGCAGTCAATGGAAGGGGACTAATGAAAAACTGTTTTTT
.	.	TRBJ2-1	TRBV7-9	CASSLGASSNEQFF	TGTGCCAGCAGCTTAGGGGCTAGCAGCAATGAGCAGTTCTTC
.	.	TRBJ2-5	TRBV7-2	CASSLEPPETQYF	TGTGCCAGCAGCTTAGAGCCTCCGGAGACCCAGTACTTC
.	.	TRBJ1-4	TRBV7-9	CASSLFGGSEKLFF	TGTGCCAGCAGCTTATTTGGGGGCAGTGAAAAACTGTTTTTT
TRBD2	.	TRBJ2-1	TRBV2	CASTPPGLAWDEQFF	TGTGCCAGCACCCCGCCTGGACTAGCCTGGGATGAGCAGTTCTTC
.	.	TRBJ1-4	TRBV9	CASSVAPNRANEKLFF	TGTGCCAGCAGCGTAGCCCCCAACAGGGCTAATGAAAAACTGTTTTTT
TRBD1	.	TRBJ2-7	TRBV4-3	CASSPGQTYEQYF	TGCGCCAGCAGCCCGGGACAGACCTACGAGCAGTACTTC
.	few	TRBJ2-2	TRBV25-1	CASRLNTGELFF	TGTGCCAGCAGACTCAACACCGGGGAGCTGTTTTTT
TRBD1	.	TRBJ1-1	TRBV7-6	CASSQGGGGTEAFF	TGTGCCAGCAGCCAAGGGGGCGGCGGCACTGAAGCTTTCTTT
.	.	TRBJ2-3	TRBV19	CASSIGGAGTDTQYF	TGTGCCAGTAGTATAGGCGGGGCGGGCACAGATACGCAGTATTTT
TRBD1	.	TRBJ2-7	TRBV7-2	CASSLAGTGTYEQYF	TGTGCCAGCAGCTTAGCGGGGACAGGGACCTACGAGCAGTACTTC
.	.	TRBJ1-2	TRBV6-6	CASSQAGDYGYTF	TGTGCCAGCAGCCAGGCCGGTGACTATGGCTACACCTTC
TRBD2	.	TRBJ2-1	TRBV7-8	CASSIPGLAGVDEQFF	TGTGCCAGCAGCATACCGGGACTAGCGGGAGTGGATGAGCAGTTCTTC
TRBD2	.	TRBJ2-1	TRBV5-4	CASSAGLAGREQFF	TGTGCCAGCAGCGCGGGACTAGCGGGCCGAGAGCAGTTCTTC
TRBD2	.	TRBJ2-1	TRBV4-2	CASSSERGGRNEQFF	TGTGCCAGCAGCTCAGAGCGGGGGGGCCGCAATGAGCAGTTCTTC